In its sample, the clone carrying this T cell receptor beta chain was seen once. Its cognate antigen is unknown. Excluded were patients having autoimmune disease history or systemic immunosuppression. Only in-frame clones appear in the TCRdb table, and some are missing; sequencing was by immunoSEQ multiplex PCR. The data contain 70,000 to 80,000 clones, roughly 81% of them singletons. V shed 6 bases and J 5 bases; nucleotides not matched to a gene: 5. In germline, CDR1 is SNHLY, CDR2 FYNNEI. The CDR3 sequence is 14 residues long. This entry is derived from a study of OX40 agonist ivuxolimab in advanced cancers. General study results and limits: The antigens recognized by the expanded peripheral T cells, that is their antigen specificity, were not determined. The 0.1-3.0 mg/kg partial responders had among the lowest clonal expansion.

The chain uses TRBV2 and TRBJ2-2, with TRBD1 identical over 8 bases. The TCR comes from an adult with an advanced solid tumor such as melanoma, head and neck, liver or kidney cancer. Sequencing was performed on CD4+ or CD8+ T cells sorted from blood, taken in a trial of the OX40 agonist ivuxolimab. CDR3 loop: CASRDRELTGELFF. Here the CDR3 DNA reads TGTGCCAGCAGGGACAGGGAACTTACCGGGGAGCTGTTTTTT.